The 29 T cell receptor beta chains in this list originate from one sample, sequenced in a study of blood T cell repertoires in COVID-19. Generated by immunoSEQ multiplex PCR, the TCRdb table keeps only in-frame clones and is missing some. Here the sample spans around 300,000 clones, roughly 84% being singletons. The source material was peripheral blood. The receptors shown here come from a man aged 45 to 65 with active or convalescent COVID-19.

This chain uses TRBV10-3 with TRBJ2-3, with 8 bases matching TRBD1. Germline V lookup: CDR1 ENHRY, CDR2 SYGVKD. CDR3 length: 14 residues. The V segment lost 10 bases and the J segment 2 bases; nucleotides outside the gene matches: 8. The CDR3 protein is CATVQGEATDTQYF. The CDR3 DNA reads TGTGCCACCGTACAGGGGGAGGCCACAGATACGCAGTATTTT.

About this clone itself: A junction end diverges from the germline sequence, so it may reflect a read error. Other nucleotide sequences from this sample produce the same CDR3. J is TRBJ1-2 and V is TRBV30; tentative D call: TRBD1 (5 bases). The germline V gene encodes CDR1 GTSNPN and CDR2 SVGIG (reference sequence). CDR3 size: 12 residues. The CDR3 nucleotides read TGTGCCTGGTCGCAGGGTTTACATGGCTACACTTTC. This translates into CAWSQGLHGYTF.

The gene calls are TRBV24-1 and TRBJ2-3; 7 bases map to TRBD1. Germline V gene data show CDR1 as KGHDR and CDR2 as SFDVKD. The J segment lost 4 bases and the V segment lost 5 bases, leaving 8 bases of the junction unmatched. The CDR3 is 15 amino acids. CDR3 nucleotide sequence: TGTGCCACCAGTGGCACAGGGGTGTCAGCAGATACGCAGTATTTT. Protein product: CATSGTGVSADTQYF.

The chain uses TRBV5-1 and TRBJ1-1; 8 nucleotides align to TRBD1. This CDR3 contains 15 residues. CDR1 and CDR2 (germline): SGHRS, YFSETQ. V was pared by 0 bases and J by 0 bases, with 1 base of the junction left unmatched. CDR3 loop: CASSLAQGVNTEAFF. CDR3 DNA sequence: TGCGCCAGCAGCTTGGCACAGGGGGTGAACACTGAAGCTTTCTTT.

The chain couples TRBV19 to TRBJ1-6; TRBD1 aligns across 10 bases. The germline V gene encodes CDR1 LNHDA and CDR2 SQIVND (reference sequence). With 3 bases clipped from V and 8 bases from J, the junction kept 16 bases outside the gene matches. The CDR3 runs to 19 residues. This CDR3 reads CASSIPASFRDRGDSPLHF. Here the CDR3 DNA reads TGTGCCAGTAGTATCCCCGCCTCCTTCCGGGACAGGGGAGATTCACCCCTCCACTTT.

V usage is TRBV18 and J usage is TRBJ2-7; TRBD1 aligns across 9 bases. Germline V gene data show CDR1 as KGHSH and CDR2 as LQKENI. The J segment lost 6 bases and the V segment lost 2 bases, leaving 8 bases of the junction unmatched. CDR3 length: 15 amino acids. CDR3 in DNA: TGTGCCAGCTCACCAAGGGGACAGGGAGAACGCGAGCAGTACTTC. It codes for CASSPRGQGEREQYF.

The chain has TRBV6-4 and TRBJ1-5; weak D call: TRBD1 (6 bases). This CDR3 spans 16 amino acids. Germline assignment: CDR1 MRHNA and CDR2 SNTAGT. V lost 6 bases to trimming and J lost 2 bases, with 17 bases between them. The DNA of the CDR3 is TGTGCCAGCAGGCAAAACCAGGGGCAGGGCAATCAGCCCCAGCATTTT. Translated, it gives CASRQNQGQGNQPQHF.

The V call is TRBV2, the J call TRBJ1-2; the D gene is possibly TRBD1 (6 bases). The ends were cut back, 7 bases at V and 4 bases at J, with 13 bases in the middle. Germline V gene sequence: CDR1 SNHLY, CDR2 FYNNEI. The CDR3 is made up of 13 amino acids. The DNA of the CDR3 is TGTGCCAGCACTGGGGACATCCCCTATGGCTACACCTTC. Translation: CASTGDIPYGYTF.

CDR3 amino acids: CAISRDRVNEQFF. The CDR3 DNA follows: TGTGCCATCAGTCGGGACAGGGTAAATGAGCAGTTCTTC. The chain employs TRBV10-3 and TRBJ2-1, with 9 bases identical to TRBD1. Per the germline V gene, CDR1 is ENHRY and CDR2 is SYGVKD. There are 13 residues in the CDR3. The trim removed 5 bases at V and 7 bases at J, leaving 3 bases unmatched.

This chain links TRBV28 with TRBJ1-3, with unresolved D. Trimming took 6 bases from V and 8 from J, leaving 8 bases between them. The length of the CDR3 is 11 residues. Germline assignment: CDR1 MDHEN and CDR2 SYDVKM. CDR3 nucleotide sequence: TGTGCCAGCAGCCGTTCTTACACCATATATTTT. Protein: CASSRSYTIYF.

CDR3 residues: CASTNSGSGTGELFF. The DNA of the CDR3 is TGTGCCAGCACTAATTCAGGGTCTGGGACCGGGGAGCTGTTTTTT. This sequence joins TRBV11-2 and TRBJ2-2; the D gene is possibly TRBD1 (5 bases). Trimming stripped 7 bases from V and 5 bases from J, with 17 bases between. Germline CDR1 reads SGHAT; CDR2 reads FQNNGV. The CDR3 runs to 15 residues.

V usage is TRBV7-2 and J usage is TRBJ2-7; 8 bases match TRBD2. The CDR3 runs 17 residues. Trimming at V came to 1 base and at J to 6 bases, leaving 14 bases not matched to a gene. In germline, CDR1 is SGHTA, CDR2 FQGNSA. The CDR3 sequence: CASSLGRGGQIMSEQYF. CDR3 nucleotides: TGTGCCAGCAGCTTAGGCCGGGGGGGACAAATAATGTCCGAGCAGTACTTC.

The chain joins TRBV23-1 to TRBJ2-7; D is perhaps TRBD1 (5 bases). TRBV23-1 is an open reading frame whose function is uncertain. The CDR3 runs 16 residues. V was pared by 6 bases and J by 4 bases, with 22 bases between. The CDR3 loop reads CASSQRRKGIVYEQYF. CDR3 bases: TGCGCCAGCAGCCAACGACGGAAGGGGATTGTGTACGAGCAGTACTTC.

The rearrangement uses TRBV19 and TRBJ2-4; D is uncertain. This CDR3 contains 17 residues. The germline gives CDR1 LNHDA, CDR2 SQIVND (reference sequence). V was trimmed by 5 bases and J by 0 bases, leaving 17 bases between them. The CDR3 spells CASSGLGQAIAKNIQYF. The CDR3 region has the DNA TGTGCCAGTAGTGGTTTAGGCCAGGCGATAGCCAAAAACATTCAGTACTTC. Supplemented by reference TRBV19 and TRBJ2-4, the full variable domain reads DGGITQSPKYLFRKEGQNVTLSCEQNLNHDAMYWYRQDPGQGLRLIYYSQIVNDFQKGDIAEGYSVSREKKESFPLTVTSAQKNPTAFYLCASSGLGQAIAKNIQYFGAGTRLSVL.

The chain carries TRBV15 and TRBJ2-1; possibly TRBD1 for D (5 bases). Germline loops: CDR1 LNHNV, CDR2 YYDKDF (reference sequence). This CDR3 comprises 15 residues. The V gene lost 3 bases and the J gene lost 12 bases, with 21 bases spanning the gap. CDR3 nucleotides: TGTGCCACCAGCAGCGGGCAGGGCCAAAACGAAGGGCAGTTCTTC. It yields the protein CATSSGQGQNEGQFF.

The chain recombines TRBV6-5 with TRBJ1-2, with D tentatively TRBD1 (5 bases). The CDR3 consists of 12 residues. Germline V lookup: CDR1 MNHEY, CDR2 SVGAGI. Trimming pared 3 bases from V and 7 bases from J, leaving 9 bases between. Here the CDR3 reads CASSYTGGGYTF. CDR3 DNA: TGTGCCAGCAGTTATACAGGCGGTGGCTACACCTTC.

The chain combines TRBV28 with TRBJ1-1, with 7 bases lining up with TRBD1. There are 12 residues in the CDR3. The junction had 5 bases not matched to a gene; V was cut back by 4 bases and J by 9 bases. Germline CDR1 MDHEN, CDR2 SYDVKM. CDR3 amino acids: CASSSGTAQAFF. DNA for the CDR3: TGTGCCAGCAGTTCCGGGACAGCCCAAGCTTTCTTT.

The CDR3 DNA is TGTGCCAGCAGTTACGGAAAGGGGGCAGATACGCAGTATTTT. This gives the protein CASSYGKGADTQYF. The V call is TRBV6-6, the J call TRBJ2-3; D perhaps matches TRBD1 (6 bases). Germline V gene sequence: CDR1 MNHNY, CDR2 SVGAGI (reference sequence). The CDR3 has 14 residues. Deletions cut 2 bases from V and 4 bases from J, with 10 bases between.

This clone was picked up one time. The chain carries TRBV3-1 (or the pseudogene TRBV3-2) and TRBJ2-3; 9 bases are a match to TRBD2. The CDR3 runs 16 residues. Germline CDR1 is LGHDT and CDR2 is YNNKEL (reference sequence). V lost 4 bases to trimming and J lost 5 bases; unmatched junction nucleotides: 10. In nucleotides, the CDR3 is TGTGCCAGCAGCCCCTACTCTAGCGGGACCGGAGATACGCAGTATTTT. Translating it yields CASSPYSSGTGDTQYF.

The rearrangement joins TRBV6-4 to TRBJ1-2; possible D gene TRBD1, 5 bases. With 5 bases removed from V and 3 bases from J, the gap between germline ends came to 10 bases. CDR3 length: 13 residues. The germline CDR1 and CDR2 sequences are MRHNA and SNTAGT. The CDR3 protein is CASSQGVHYGYTF. The DNA for the CDR3 is TGTGCCAGCAGTCAGGGTGTTCACTATGGCTACACCTTC.

The gene calls are TRBV2 and TRBJ2-3; the D is unclear. Trimming took 2 bases from V and 10 from J, leaving 22 bases between them. The CDR3 extends over 16 amino acids. The germline V gene has CDR1 SNHLY and CDR2 FYNNEI. The CDR3 region has the DNA TGTGCCAGCAGTGAAAGCAGCAGGCCACGGATATTTCCGCAGTATTTT. This gives the protein CASSESSRPRIFPQYF.

The CDR3 reads CASSTGQVYNSPLHF. The CDR3 DNA reads TGTGCCAGCAGCACGGGACAGGTCTATAATTCACCCCTCCACTTT. This chain joins TRBV7-2 and TRBJ1-6; 8 bases map to TRBD1. The trim removed 5 bases at V and 3 bases at J, leaving 3 bases unmatched. Germline-derived CDR1 and CDR2 are SGHTA and FQGNSA. The CDR3 sequence is 15 residues long.

This chain connects TRBV7-9 to TRBJ2-3; 8 bases map to TRBD1. Unmatched junction bases numbered 8, after V lost 0 bases and J lost 6 bases. The germline V gene encodes CDR1 SEHNR and CDR2 FQNEAQ (reference sequence). The CDR3 is made up of 16 amino acids. The CDR3 DNA is TGTGCCAGCAGCTTAGCTTGGGGCCAGGGGGCTGATACGCAGTATTTT. It specifies CASSLAWGQGADTQYF. Full variable domain (outside the CDR3, taken from reference TRBV7-9 and TRBJ2-3): DTGVSQNPRHKITKRGQNVTFRCDPISEHNRLYWYRQTLGQGPEFLTYFQNEAQLEKSRLLSDRFSAERPKGSFSTLEIQRTEQGDSAMYLCASSLAWGQGADTQYFGPGTRLTVL.

The CDR3 loop reads CASSLGREGEQFF. The CDR3 bases are TGTGCCAGCAGTTTAGGTCGGGAGGGTGAGCAGTTCTTC. The chain carries TRBV28 and TRBJ2-1, with 8 bases aligning to TRBD2. This CDR3 spans 13 amino acids. Looked up from germline, CDR1 is MDHEN and CDR2 is SYDVKM. Trimming removed 2 bases from V and 9 bases from J; junction bases left unmatched: 3.

The rearrangement joins TRBV28 to TRBJ2-7; maybe TRBD2 (7 bases). Germline CDR1 is MDHEN and CDR2 is SYDVKM. With 5 bases removed from V and 3 bases from J, the gap between germline ends came to 20 bases. The CDR3 consists of 16 residues. The CDR3 DNA is TGTGCCAGCAGTAACCTCGGGGGGCCGAAACACTACGAGCAGTACTTC. This translates into CASSNLGGPKHYEQYF.

The J gene is TRBJ2-7, the V gene TRBV6-5; 9 bases match TRBD1. J lost 5 bases, V lost 7 bases, and 12 bases had no gene match. The CDR3 loop spans 15 amino acids. The germline V gene has CDR1 MNHEY and CDR2 SVGAGI. This CDR3 reads CASIGTGTLRDEQYF. CDR3 coding DNA: TGTGCCAGCATAGGGACAGGGACATTAAGAGACGAGCAGTACTTC.

The genes are TRBV6-2 or TRBV6-3 and TRBJ1-1, with D unresolved. The germline V gene encodes CDR1 MNHEY and CDR2 SVGEGT. Trimming left V 0 bases short and J 1 base short, with 9 bases between. This CDR3 is 15 amino acids long. DNA of the CDR3: TGTGCCAGCAGTTACTCGGCGGGGTCGAACACTGAAGCTTTCTTT. Residues: CASSYSAGSNTEAFF.

The chain recombines TRBV6-4 with TRBJ1-5; D gene ambiguous. V lost 3 bases to trimming and J lost 0 bases, with 21 bases between them. The length of the CDR3 is 19 residues. Germline assignment: CDR1 MRHNA and CDR2 SNTAGT. The CDR3 loop reads CASSDPLRRSEYSNQPQHF. CDR3 nucleotide sequence: TGTGCCAGCAGTGATCCTCTCAGGCGATCGGAATATAGCAATCAGCCCCAGCATTTT.

The chain uses TRBV19 and TRBJ2-3; 11 bases map to TRBD2. The CDR3 totals 19 residues. Unmatched junction bases numbered 8, after V lost 0 bases and J lost 0 bases. The germline CDR1 and CDR2 sequences are LNHDA and SQIVND (reference sequence). The CDR3 bases are TGTGCCAGTAGTATAGACCTCCACACTAGCGGGGGAAGCACAGATACGCAGTATTTT. It codes for CASSIDLHTSGGSTDTQYF.